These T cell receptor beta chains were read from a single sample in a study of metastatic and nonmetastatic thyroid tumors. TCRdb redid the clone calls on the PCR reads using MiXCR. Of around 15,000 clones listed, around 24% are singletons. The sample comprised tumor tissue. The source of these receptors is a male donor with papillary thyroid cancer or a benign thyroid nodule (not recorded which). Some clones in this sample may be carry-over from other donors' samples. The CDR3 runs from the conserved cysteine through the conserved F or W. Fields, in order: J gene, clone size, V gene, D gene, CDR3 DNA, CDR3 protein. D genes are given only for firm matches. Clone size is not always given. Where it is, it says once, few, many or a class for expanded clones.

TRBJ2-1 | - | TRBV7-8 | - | TGTGCCAGCAGCCATAACAGGGAGAATGAGCAGTTCTTC | CASSHNRENEQFF
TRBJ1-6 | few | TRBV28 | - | TGTGCCAGCAGCTTGGTCCCACGAGATTCACCCCTCCACTTT | CASSLVPRDSPLHF
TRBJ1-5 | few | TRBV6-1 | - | TGTGCCAGCAGTGGGGCCCCTACAGTCGACCCATATCCCCAGCATTTT | CASSGAPTVDPYPQHF
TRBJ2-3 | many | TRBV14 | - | TGTGCCAGCAGCCAACTGAGTAGGGTGACGGATACGCAGTATTTT | CASSQLSRVTDTQYF
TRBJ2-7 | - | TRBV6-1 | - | TGTGCCAGCAATGGGGGAATAAGACACTACGAGCAGTACTTC | CASNGGIRHYEQYF
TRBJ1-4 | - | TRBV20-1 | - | TGCAGTGCTAGCGGGGGGCCAGGAGAAAAACTGTTTTTT | CSASGGPGEKLFF
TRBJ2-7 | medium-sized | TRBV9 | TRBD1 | TGTGCCAGCAGCTCGACAGGGGACGAGCAGTACTTC | CASSSTGDEQYF
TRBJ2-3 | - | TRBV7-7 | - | TGTGCTAGCAGCCCATTAGCGGTAGGGCCGTCAGATACGCAGTATTTT | CASSPLAVGPSDTQYF
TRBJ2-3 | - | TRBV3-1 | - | TGTGCCAGCAGCCAATCGGGGGTCACAGATACGCAGTATTTT | CASSQSGVTDTQYF
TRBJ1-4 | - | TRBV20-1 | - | TGCAGTGCTATTGACGACAGGGAAAAACTGTTTTTT | CSAIDDREKLFF
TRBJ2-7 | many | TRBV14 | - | TGTGCCAGCAGCCACGGGTCTACATGGCAGTACTTC | CASSHGSTWQYF
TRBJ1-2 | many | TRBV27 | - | TGTGCCAGCATCGGAGCGGGTAATCGGGGCTACACCTTC | CASIGAGNRGYTF
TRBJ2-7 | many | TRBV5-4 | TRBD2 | TGTGCCAGCAGCTTGGAGGGAGGGGATTACGAGCAGTACTTC | CASSLEGGDYEQYF
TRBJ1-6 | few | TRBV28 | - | TGTGCCAGCAGTTACCCCTTTTATAGCTCATATAATTCACCCCTCCACTTT | CASSYPFYSSYNSPLHF
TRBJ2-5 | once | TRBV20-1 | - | TGCAGTGTCGACGCGTATCTGGGGATTCGGGAGACCCAGTACTTC | CSVDAYLGIRETQYF
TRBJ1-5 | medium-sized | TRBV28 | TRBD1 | TGTGCCAGCAGTCAGCCTCTCGGGACAGGATATAGCAATCAGCCCCAGCATTTT | CASSQPLGTGYSNQPQHF
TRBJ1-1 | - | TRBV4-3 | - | TGCGCCAGCAGCCCGGGAGAGACCACTGAAGCTTTCTTT | CASSPGETTEAFF
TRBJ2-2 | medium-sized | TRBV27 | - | TGTGCCAGCAGTTTCTACGGACCGAACACCGGGGAGCTGTTTTTT | CASSFYGPNTGELFF
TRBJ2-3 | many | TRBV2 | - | TGTGCCAGCAGTGTTCGCCGGGACCCGGGTACAGATACGCAGTATTTT | CASSVRRDPGTDTQYF
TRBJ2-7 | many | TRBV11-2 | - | TGTGCCAGCAGCTTAGGGCACCTCTACGAGCAGTACTTC | CASSLGHLYEQYF
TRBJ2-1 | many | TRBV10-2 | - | TGCGCCAGCACCCCCACCGAATTAGGTCAGCAGTTCTTC | CASTPTELGQQFF
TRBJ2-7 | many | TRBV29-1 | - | TGCAGCCCACGGGGCCGCTCCTACGAGCAGTACTTC | CSPRGRSYEQYF
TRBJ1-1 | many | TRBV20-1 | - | TGCAGTGCCATTGACAGGCGGGGTCTGGACACTGAAGCTTTCTTT | CSAIDRRGLDTEAFF
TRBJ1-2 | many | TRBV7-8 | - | TGTGCCAGCAGCTCGGGGGGGGGCTATGGCTACACCTTC | CASSSGGGYGYTF
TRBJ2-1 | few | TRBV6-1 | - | TGTGCCAGCAGCGAGGAGGGAGCGTTCATGGATGAGCAGTTCTTC | CASSEEGAFMDEQFF
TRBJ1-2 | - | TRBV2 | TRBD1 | TGTGCCAGCAGCGAGGACAGGGTCGGCTACACCTTC | CASSEDRVGYTF
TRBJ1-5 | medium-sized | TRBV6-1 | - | TGTGCCAGCAGTGAATCGGTTCAGCCCCAGCATTTT | CASSESVQPQHF
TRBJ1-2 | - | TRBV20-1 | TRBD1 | TGCAGTGCTAGAGATTTGGGACAGGGAAGTGGCTACACCTTC | CSARDLGQGSGYTF
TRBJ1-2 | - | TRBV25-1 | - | TGTGCCAGCAGTGACCTGACGTGCGGCTATACCTTC | CASSDLTCGYTF
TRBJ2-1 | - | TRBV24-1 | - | TGTGCCACCAGTGATTTGAGCGATGTCGATGAGCAGTTCTTC | CATSDLSDVDEQFF
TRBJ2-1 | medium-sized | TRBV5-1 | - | TGCGCCAGCAGCCAGAACCCGCCGGACACGGACCACAATGAGCAGTTCTTC | CASSQNPPDTDHNEQFF
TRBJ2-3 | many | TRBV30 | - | TGTGCCTGGAGTCCCAACCCTATGTGGGATACGCAGTATTTT | CAWSPNPMWDTQYF
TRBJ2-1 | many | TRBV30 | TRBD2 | TGTGCCTGTACTAGCGGCCACAATGAGCAGTTCTTC | CACTSGHNEQFF